Given below is one TCR beta chain in context. Its antigen remains unidentified. The data stem from a study of cytomegalovirus exposure and HLA in healthy donors. Study results and limitations: Available immune exposure information was restricted to CMV serostatus only. Rarity marked most TCR sequences, yet some public TCRs occurred in many donors.

Primers for the PCR totalled 60 Vbeta and 13 Jbeta. Measured with immunoSEQ multiplex PCR; TCRdb has only the in-frame clones, and not every one. In the table there are about 160,000 clones, 70% to 85% of which are singletons. Germline V gives CDR1 SGHRS, CDR2 YFSETQ. Trimming shortened V by 3 bases and J by 2 bases, and 12 bases separated the two germline ends. The CDR3 runs to 14 residues. The rearrangement links TRBV5-1 to TRBJ2-7; TRBD1 might be the D (6 bases). The sequenced sample consisted of PBMCs. The sequence was obtained from a man in his forties in good health and CMV-seronegative. CDR3 protein: CASSSGHSAYEQYF. CDR3 bases: TGCGCCAGCAGCTCGGGACACTCTGCCTACGAGCAGTACTTC.